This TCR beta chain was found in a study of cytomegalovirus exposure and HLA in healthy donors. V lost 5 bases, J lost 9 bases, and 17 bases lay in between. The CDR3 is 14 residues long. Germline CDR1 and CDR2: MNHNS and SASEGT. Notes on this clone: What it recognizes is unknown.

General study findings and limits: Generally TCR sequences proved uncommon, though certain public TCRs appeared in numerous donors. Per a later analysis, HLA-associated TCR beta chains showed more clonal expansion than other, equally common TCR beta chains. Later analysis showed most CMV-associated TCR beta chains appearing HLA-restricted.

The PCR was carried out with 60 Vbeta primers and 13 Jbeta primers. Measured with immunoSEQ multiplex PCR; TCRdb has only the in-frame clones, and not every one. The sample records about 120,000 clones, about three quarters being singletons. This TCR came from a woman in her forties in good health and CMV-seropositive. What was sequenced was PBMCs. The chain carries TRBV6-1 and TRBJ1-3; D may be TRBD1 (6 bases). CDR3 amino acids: CASSPRQVPGTIYF. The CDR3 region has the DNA TGTGCCAGCAGTCCACGACAGGTCCCCGGCACCATATATTTT.